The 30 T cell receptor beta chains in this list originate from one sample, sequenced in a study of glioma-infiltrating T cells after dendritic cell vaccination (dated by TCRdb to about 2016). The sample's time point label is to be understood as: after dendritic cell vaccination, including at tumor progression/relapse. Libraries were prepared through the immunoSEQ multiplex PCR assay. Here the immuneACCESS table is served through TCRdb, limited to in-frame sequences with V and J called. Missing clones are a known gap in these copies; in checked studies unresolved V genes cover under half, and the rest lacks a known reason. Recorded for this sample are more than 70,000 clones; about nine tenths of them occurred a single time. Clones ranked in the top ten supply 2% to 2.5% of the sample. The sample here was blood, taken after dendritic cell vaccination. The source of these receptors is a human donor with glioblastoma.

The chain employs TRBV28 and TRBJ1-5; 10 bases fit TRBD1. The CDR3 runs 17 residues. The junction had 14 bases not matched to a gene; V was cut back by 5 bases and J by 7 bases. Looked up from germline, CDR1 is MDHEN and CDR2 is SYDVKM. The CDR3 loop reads CASSPTIWTGGGQPQHF. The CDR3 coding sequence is TGTGCCAGCAGTCCTACAATTTGGACAGGGGGAGGGCAGCCCCAGCATTTT.

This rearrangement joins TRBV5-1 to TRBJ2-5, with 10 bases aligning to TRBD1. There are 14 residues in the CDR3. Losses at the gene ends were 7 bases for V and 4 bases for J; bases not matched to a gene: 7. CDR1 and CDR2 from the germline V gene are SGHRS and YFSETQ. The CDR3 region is CASARTGGPETQYF. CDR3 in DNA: TGCGCCAGCGCCAGGACAGGGGGGCCAGAGACCCAGTACTTC.

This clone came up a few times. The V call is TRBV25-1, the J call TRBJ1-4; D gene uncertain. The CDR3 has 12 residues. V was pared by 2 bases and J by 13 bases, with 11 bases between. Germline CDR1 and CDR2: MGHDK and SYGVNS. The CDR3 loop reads CASSERPGGLFF. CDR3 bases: TGTGCCAGCAGTGAACGGCCGGGTGGACTGTTTTTT.

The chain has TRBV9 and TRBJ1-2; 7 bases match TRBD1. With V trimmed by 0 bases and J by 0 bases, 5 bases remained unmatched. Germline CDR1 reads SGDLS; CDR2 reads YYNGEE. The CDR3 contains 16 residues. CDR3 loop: CASSVGTGEANYGYTF. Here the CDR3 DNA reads TGTGCCAGCAGCGTAGGAACAGGGGAGGCTAACTATGGCTACACCTTC.

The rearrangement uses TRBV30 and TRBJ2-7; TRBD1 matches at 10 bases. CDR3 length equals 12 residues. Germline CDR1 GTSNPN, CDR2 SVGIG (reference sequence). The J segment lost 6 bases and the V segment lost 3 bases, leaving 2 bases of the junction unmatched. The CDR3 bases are TGTGCCTGGAGCTGGACAGGGGGCGAGCAGTACTTC. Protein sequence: CAWSWTGGEQYF.

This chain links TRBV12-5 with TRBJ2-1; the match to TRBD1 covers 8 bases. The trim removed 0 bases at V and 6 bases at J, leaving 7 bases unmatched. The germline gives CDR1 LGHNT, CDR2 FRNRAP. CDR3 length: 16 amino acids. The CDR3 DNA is TGTGCTAGTGGTTTGGTACTCAGGACAGGGCCCAATGAGCAGTTCTTC. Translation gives CASGLVLRTGPNEQFF.

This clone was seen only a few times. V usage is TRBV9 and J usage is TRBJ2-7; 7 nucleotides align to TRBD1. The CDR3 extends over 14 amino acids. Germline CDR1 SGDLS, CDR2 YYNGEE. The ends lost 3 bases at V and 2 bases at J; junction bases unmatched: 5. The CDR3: CASSEQGLPYEQYF. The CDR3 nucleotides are TGTGCCAGCAGCGAACAGGGGCTGCCCTACGAGCAGTACTTC.

CDR3 sequence reads: CASSTVAYNEQFF. In DNA form, the CDR3 reads TGTGCCAGCAGTACAGTTGCCTACAATGAGCAGTTCTTC. The V call is TRBV6-4, the J call TRBJ2-1; D uncertain. V lost 5 bases, J lost 2 bases, and 7 bases lay in between. Looked up from germline, CDR1 is MRHNA and CDR2 is SNTAGT. The CDR3 sequence is 13 residues long.

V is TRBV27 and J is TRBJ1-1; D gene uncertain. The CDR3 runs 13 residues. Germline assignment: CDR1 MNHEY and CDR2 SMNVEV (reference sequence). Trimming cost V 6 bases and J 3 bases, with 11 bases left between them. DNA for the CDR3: TGTGCCAGCAGGAGGAGCTTACACACTGAAGCTTTCTTT. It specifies CASRRSLHTEAFF.

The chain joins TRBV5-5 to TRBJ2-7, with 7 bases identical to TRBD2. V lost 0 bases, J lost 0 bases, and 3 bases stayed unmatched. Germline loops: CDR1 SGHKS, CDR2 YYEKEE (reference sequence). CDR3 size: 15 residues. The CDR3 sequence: CASSLAGGSSYEQYF. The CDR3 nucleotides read TGTGCCAGCAGCTTGGCCGGGGGGAGCTCCTACGAGCAGTACTTC.

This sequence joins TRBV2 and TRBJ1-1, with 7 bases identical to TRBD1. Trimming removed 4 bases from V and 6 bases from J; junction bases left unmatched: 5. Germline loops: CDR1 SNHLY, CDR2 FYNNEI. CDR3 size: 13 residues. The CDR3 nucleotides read TGTGCCAGCAGTGCGAGGGGGCTGGCTGAAGCTTTCTTT. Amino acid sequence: CASSARGLAEAFF.

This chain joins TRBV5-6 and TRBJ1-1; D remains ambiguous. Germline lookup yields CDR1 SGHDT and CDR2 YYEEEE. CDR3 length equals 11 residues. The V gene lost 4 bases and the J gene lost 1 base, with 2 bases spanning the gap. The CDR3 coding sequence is TGTGCCAGCAGCCGGAACACTGAAGCTTTCTTT. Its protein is CASSRNTEAFF.

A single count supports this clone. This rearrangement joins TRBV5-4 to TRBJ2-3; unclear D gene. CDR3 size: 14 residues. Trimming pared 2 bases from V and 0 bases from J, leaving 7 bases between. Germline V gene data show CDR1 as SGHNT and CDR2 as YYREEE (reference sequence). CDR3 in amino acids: CASSFTGSTDTQYF. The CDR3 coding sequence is TGTGCCAGCAGCTTCACCGGGAGCACAGATACGCAGTATTTT.

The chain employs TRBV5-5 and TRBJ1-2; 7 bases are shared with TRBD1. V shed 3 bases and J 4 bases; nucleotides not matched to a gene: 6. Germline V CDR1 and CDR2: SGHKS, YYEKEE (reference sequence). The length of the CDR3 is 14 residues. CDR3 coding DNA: TGTGCCAGCAGCTCCGGGACAGTCCTCTATGGCTACACCTTC. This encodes CASSSGTVLYGYTF. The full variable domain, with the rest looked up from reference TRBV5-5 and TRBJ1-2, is DAGVTQSPTHLIKTRGQQVTLRCSPISGHKSVSWYQQVLGQGPQFIFQYYEKEERGRGNFPDRFSARQFPNYSSELNVNALLLGDSALYLCASSSGTVLYGYTFGSGTRLTVV.

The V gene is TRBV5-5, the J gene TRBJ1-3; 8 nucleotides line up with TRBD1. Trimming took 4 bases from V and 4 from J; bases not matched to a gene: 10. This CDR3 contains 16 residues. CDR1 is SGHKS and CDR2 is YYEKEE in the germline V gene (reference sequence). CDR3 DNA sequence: TGTGCCAGCAGCCCTCAGGGGGCAGGTGCAGGAAACACCATATATTTT. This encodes CASSPQGAGAGNTIYF.

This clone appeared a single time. DNA of the CDR3: TGTGCCAGCAGCCAGAGGGGGGGGACTGAAGCTTTCTTT. This sequence encodes CASSQRGGTEAFF. V and J are TRBV4-2 and TRBJ1-1; TRBD1 might be the D (6 bases). The CDR3 runs 13 residues. Germline assignment: CDR1 LGHNA and CDR2 YNFKEQ. Trimming took off 3 bases at V and 5 bases at J, with 10 bases between the two ends.

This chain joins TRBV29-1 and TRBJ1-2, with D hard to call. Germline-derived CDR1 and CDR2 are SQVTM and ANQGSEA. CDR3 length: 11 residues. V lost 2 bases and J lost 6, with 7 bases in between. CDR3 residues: CSVEFFNGYTF. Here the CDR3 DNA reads TGCAGCGTTGAATTCTTTAATGGCTACACCTTC.

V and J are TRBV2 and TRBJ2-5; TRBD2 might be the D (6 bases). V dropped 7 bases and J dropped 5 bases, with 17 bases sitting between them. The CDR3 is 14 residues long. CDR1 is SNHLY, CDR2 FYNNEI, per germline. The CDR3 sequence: CASTVTSLVETQYF. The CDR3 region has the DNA TGTGCCAGCACCGTGACTAGTCTTGTCGAGACCCAGTACTTC.

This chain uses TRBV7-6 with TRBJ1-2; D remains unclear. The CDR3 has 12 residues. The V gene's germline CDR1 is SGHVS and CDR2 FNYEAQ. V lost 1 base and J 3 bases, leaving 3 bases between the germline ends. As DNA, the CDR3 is TGTGCCAGCAGCTTAGGCGACTATGGCTACACCTTC. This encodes CASSLGDYGYTF.

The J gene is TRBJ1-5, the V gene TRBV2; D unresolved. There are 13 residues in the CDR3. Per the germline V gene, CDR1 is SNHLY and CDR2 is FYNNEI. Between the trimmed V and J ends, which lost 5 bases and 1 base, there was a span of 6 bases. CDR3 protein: CASSYQSNQPQHF. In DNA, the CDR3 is TGTGCCAGCAGTTACCAGAGCAATCAGCCCCAGCATTTT.

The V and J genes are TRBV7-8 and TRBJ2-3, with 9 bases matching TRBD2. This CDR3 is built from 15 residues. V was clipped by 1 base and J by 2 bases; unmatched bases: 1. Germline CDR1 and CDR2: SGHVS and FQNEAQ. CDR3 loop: CASSLGTSDTDTQYF. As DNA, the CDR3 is TGTGCCAGCAGCTTAGGGACTAGCGACACAGATACGCAGTATTTT.

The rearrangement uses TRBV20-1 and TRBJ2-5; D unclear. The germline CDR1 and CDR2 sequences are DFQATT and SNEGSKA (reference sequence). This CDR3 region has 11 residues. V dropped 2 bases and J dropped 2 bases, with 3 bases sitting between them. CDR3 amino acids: CSARPQETQYF. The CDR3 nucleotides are TGCAGTGCTAGACCTCAAGAGACCCAGTACTTC.

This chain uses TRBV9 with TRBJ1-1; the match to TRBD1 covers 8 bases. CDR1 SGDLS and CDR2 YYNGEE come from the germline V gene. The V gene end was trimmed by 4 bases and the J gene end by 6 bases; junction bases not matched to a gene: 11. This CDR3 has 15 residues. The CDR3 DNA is TGTGCCAGCAGCAGAGGTTGGGACAGGCGATCTGAAGCTTTCTTT. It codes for CASSRGWDRRSEAFF. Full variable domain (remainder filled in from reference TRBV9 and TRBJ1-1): DSGVTQTPKHLITATGQRVTLRCSPRSGDLSVYWYQQSLDQGLQFLIQYYNGEERAKGNILERFSAQQFPDLHSELNLSSLELGDSALYFCASSRGWDRRSEAFFGQGTRLTVV.

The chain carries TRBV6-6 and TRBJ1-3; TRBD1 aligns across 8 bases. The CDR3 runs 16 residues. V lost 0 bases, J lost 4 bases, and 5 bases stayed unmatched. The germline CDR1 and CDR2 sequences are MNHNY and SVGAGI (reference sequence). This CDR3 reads CASSYSFGQGGNTIYF. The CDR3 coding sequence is TGTGCCAGCAGTTACTCGTTTGGACAGGGAGGAAACACCATATATTTT.

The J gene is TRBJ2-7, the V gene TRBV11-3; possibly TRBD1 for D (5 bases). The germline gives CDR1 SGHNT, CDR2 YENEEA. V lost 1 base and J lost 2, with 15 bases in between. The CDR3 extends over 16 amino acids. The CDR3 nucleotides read TGTGCCAGCAGCTTAGTTAGGACATCGAGGACCTACGAGCAGTACTTC. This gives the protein CASSLVRTSRTYEQYF.

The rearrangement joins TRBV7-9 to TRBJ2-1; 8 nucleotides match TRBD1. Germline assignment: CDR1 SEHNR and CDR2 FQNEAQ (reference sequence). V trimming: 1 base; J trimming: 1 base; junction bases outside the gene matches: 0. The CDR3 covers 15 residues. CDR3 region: CASSLGQGSYNEQFF. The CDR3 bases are TGTGCCAGCAGCTTAGGACAGGGGTCCTACAATGAGCAGTTCTTC.

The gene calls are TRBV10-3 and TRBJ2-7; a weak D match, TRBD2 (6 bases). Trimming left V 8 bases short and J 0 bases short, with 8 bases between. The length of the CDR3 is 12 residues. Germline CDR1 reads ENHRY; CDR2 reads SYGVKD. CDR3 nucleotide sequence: TGTGCCATCGGGGACTCCTCCTACGAGCAGTACTTC. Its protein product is CAIGDSSYEQYF.

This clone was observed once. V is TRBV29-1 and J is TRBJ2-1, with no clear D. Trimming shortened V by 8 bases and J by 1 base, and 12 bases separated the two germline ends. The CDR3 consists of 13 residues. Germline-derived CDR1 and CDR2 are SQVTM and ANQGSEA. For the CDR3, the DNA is TGCAGCCAACGGTCTTCGTCCTACAATGAGCAGTTCTTC. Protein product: CSQRSSSYNEQFF.

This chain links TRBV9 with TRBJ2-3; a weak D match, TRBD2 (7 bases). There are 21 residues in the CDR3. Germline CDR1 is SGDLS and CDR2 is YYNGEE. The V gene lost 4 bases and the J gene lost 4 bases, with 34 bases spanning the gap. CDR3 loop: CASSPRRGASGVGGRADTQYF. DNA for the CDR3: TGTGCCAGCAGCCCGAGAAGGGGGGCGAGCGGGGTAGGTGGGAGAGCAGATACGCAGTATTTT.

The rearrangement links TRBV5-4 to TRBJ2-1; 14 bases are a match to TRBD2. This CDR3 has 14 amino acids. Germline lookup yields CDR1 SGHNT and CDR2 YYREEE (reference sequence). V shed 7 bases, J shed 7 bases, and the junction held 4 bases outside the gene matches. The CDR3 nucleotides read TGTGCCAGCTGGGGGACTAGCGGGGGTAATGAGCAGTTCTTC. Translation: CASWGTSGGNEQFF.